This T cell receptor (beta chain) stems from a study of blood T cell repertoires in COVID-19. About the study: The cDNA or gDNA used as material had been derived from T cells, B-cell-depleted T cells, or PBMCs.

Data came from immunoSEQ multiplex PCR; TCRdb stores just in-frame clones and leaves some out. Of tens of thousands of clones listed, roughly 73% are singletons. Germline V lookup: CDR1 SNHLY, CDR2 FYNNEI. V lost 3 bases to trimming and J lost 4 bases; unmatched junction nucleotides: 0. CDR3 length: 15 residues. The chain couples TRBV2 to TRBJ2-1; 13 bases are shared with TRBD2. The TCR originated in a human donor in a cohort sampled during active COVID-19. The sample taken for sequencing was peripheral blood. In DNA form, the CDR3 reads TGTGCCAGCAGTGAGGGACTAGCGGGGTACAATGAGCAGTTCTTC. Translating it yields CASSEGLAGYNEQFF.